This T cell receptor (beta chain) was retrieved from a study of T cell repertoires in cytomegalovirus infection. Whole-study findings and limits: HLA-C-restricted TCR beta clonotypes specific for CMV led the ex vivo response.

CDR3 length: 16 residues. V shed 4 bases and J shed 1 base, with 13 bases lying between them. Germline CDR1 reads SGHTA; CDR2 reads FQGNSA. Via MiXCR, TCRdb re-called the reads, giving one row per CDR3 protein. The table includes a few hundred thousand distinct CDR3 sequences, almost 40% detected once. As for this clonotype: Its matching antigen is unknown.

The clonotype comes from a human donor in good health (CMV status not recorded). Some clones in this sample may be carry-over from other donors' samples. The rearrangement uses TRBV7-2 and TRBJ2-2; D remains ambiguous. Sequencing was performed on cultured PBMCs, taken from culture after CMV antigen stimulation. The CDR3 DNA is TGTGCCAGCAGCTCATCACGGGCCTTGAACACCGGGGAGCTGTTTTTT. Its translation: CASSSSRALNTGELFF.